This passage covers 29 T cell receptor beta chains from one sample sequenced in a study of blood T cell repertoires in COVID-19. The table came from immunoSEQ multiplex PCR; TCRdb's copy has only in-frame clones and leaves some out. The sample has around 270,000 clones; 80% to 90% are singletons. Input material: peripheral blood. The receptor set was obtained from a man aged 35 to 55 with acute or convalescent COVID-19.

This chain uses TRBV3-1 (or the pseudogene TRBV3-2) with TRBJ1-6; 9 bases fit TRBD1. J gave up 7 bases and V 2 bases, and 6 bases lay outside the gene matches. CDR1 LGHDT and CDR2 YNNKEL come from the germline V gene (reference sequence). The CDR3 consists of 16 residues. CDR3 nucleotides: TGTGCCAGCAGCCAACCCGGGACAGGGAAAAATTCACCCCTCCACTTT. This gives the protein CASSQPGTGKNSPLHF.

The rearrangement uses TRBV28 and TRBJ1-5; D is undetermined. Between the trimmed V and J ends, which lost 0 bases and 7 bases, there was a span of 10 bases. CDR3 length equals 14 residues. CDR1 and CDR2 (germline): MDHEN, SYDVKM. The CDR3 nucleotides are TGTGCCAGCAGTTTATGGGAGGGAGTGCAGCCCCAGCATTTT. Amino acid sequence: CASSLWEGVQPQHF.

The V call is TRBV2, the J call TRBJ2-1; TRBD2 matches at 8 bases. CDR3 length: 16 residues. V was pared by 4 bases and J by 3 bases, with 8 bases of the junction left unmatched. CDR1 and CDR2 (germline): SNHLY, FYNNEI. Here the CDR3 DNA reads TGTGCCAGCAGTGGGTTGAGCGGGGGCCTCTACAATGAGCAGTTCTTC. It yields the protein CASSGLSGGLYNEQFF.

The chain recombines TRBV25-1 with TRBJ2-7; the D is unclear. The length of the CDR3 is 12 residues. CDR1 is MGHDK, CDR2 SYGVNS, per germline. The ends were cut back, 4 bases at V and 4 bases at J, with 8 bases in the middle. The chain's CDR3 is CASSAYGYEQYF. CDR3 bases: TGTGCCAGCAGTGCGTACGGGTACGAGCAGTACTTC.

The gene calls are TRBV5-5 and TRBJ2-2, with a tentative D call TRBD1 (5 bases). The CDR3 loop spans 15 amino acids. The germline gives CDR1 SGHKS, CDR2 YYEKEE (reference sequence). V dropped 5 bases and J dropped 3 bases, with 14 bases sitting between them. The CDR3 loop reads CASRPARADTGELFF. As DNA, the CDR3 is TGTGCCAGCAGGCCCGCCAGGGCGGACACCGGGGAGCTGTTTTTT.

This clone was observed a single time. The chain couples TRBV19 to TRBJ1-2; D call uncertain. V lost 10 bases and J 6 bases, leaving 18 bases between the germline ends. The CDR3 length is 13 residues. Germline lookup yields CDR1 LNHDA and CDR2 SQIVND (reference sequence). The CDR3 nucleotides are TGTGCCAAAAGGCAGGCGAGAGAACATGGCTACACCTTC. It specifies CAKRQAREHGYTF.

V usage is TRBV6-4 and J usage is TRBJ1-2, with D unclear. This CDR3 has 12 residues. The germline V gene encodes CDR1 MRHNA and CDR2 SNTAGT. V lost 1 base to trimming and J lost 10 bases, with 10 bases between them. This CDR3 reads CASSDFPGYYTF. The CDR3 coding sequence is TGTGCCAGCAGTGACTTCCCCGGGTACTACACCTTC.

The chain employs TRBV5-4 and TRBJ1-3, with D possibly matching TRBD1 (5 bases). The CDR3 totals 15 residues. Trimming removed 0 bases from V and 2 bases from J, with 9 bases in between. Germline lookup yields CDR1 SGHNT and CDR2 YYREEE (reference sequence). The CDR3 coding sequence is TGTGCCAGCAGCTTGGTGGGGCTTGCTGGAAACACCATATATTTT. It yields the protein CASSLVGLAGNTIYF.

This clone showed up just a few times. This chain uses TRBV7-2 with TRBJ2-7; TRBD1 might be the D (7 bases). This CDR3 has 16 amino acids. The V gene lost 1 base and the J gene lost 4 bases, with 17 bases spanning the gap. The V gene's germline CDR1 is SGHTA and CDR2 FQGNSA. The CDR3 coding sequence is TGTGCCAGCAGCTTAGTAGGGGGGACAGCTTCTTACGAGCAGTACTTC. This encodes CASSLVGGTASYEQYF.

This chain uses TRBV11-2 with TRBJ2-3, with TRBD1 matching 7 bases. V trimming: 5 bases; J trimming: 6 bases; junction bases outside the gene matches: 8. Germline CDR1 and CDR2: SGHAT and FQNNGV. CDR3 length: 14 residues. CDR3 nucleotides: TGTGCCAGCAGCCTTCGGAAGGGGGCGGATACGCAGTATTTT. Protein product: CASSLRKGADTQYF.

This clone was seen only a few times. V usage is TRBV29-1 and J usage is TRBJ2-1; 9 bases agree with TRBD1. Germline-derived CDR1 and CDR2 are SQVTM and ANQGSEA. CDR3 length: 13 amino acids. Germline trimming cut 6 bases from V and 8 bases from J; bases unmatched to any gene: 8. As DNA, the CDR3 is TGCAGCGTAGATTCAACAGGGGGCCATGAGCAGTTCTTC. Translating it yields CSVDSTGGHEQFF.

The chain employs TRBV25-1 and TRBJ2-3; possibly TRBD1 for D (6 bases). Trimming cost V 3 bases and J 3 bases, with 7 bases left between them. CDR1 is MGHDK and CDR2 is SYGVNS in the germline V gene. The CDR3 has 13 residues. The CDR3 region is CASSDTGTDTQYF. CDR3 nucleotide sequence: TGTGCCAGCAGTGATACAGGGACAGATACGCAGTATTTT.

To note about this clone: Other DNA sequences from this sample encode an identical CDR3 as well. The chain carries TRBV3-1 (or the pseudogene TRBV3-2) and TRBJ1-2; D remains ambiguous. The germline V gene encodes CDR1 LGHDT and CDR2 YNNKEL (reference sequence). V gave up 1 base and J gave up 5 bases, with 5 bases separating them. The CDR3 covers 12 residues. The CDR3 is CASSQGGYGYTF. CDR3 in DNA: TGTGCCAGCAGCCAAGGAGGTTATGGCTACACCTTC.

DNA of the CDR3: TGTGCCAGCAGCCCACCCCCTAGCGGGGGGACAGATACGCAGTATTTT. Protein product: CASSPPPSGGTDTQYF. The V gene is TRBV7-2, the J gene TRBJ2-3; 11 bases are shared with TRBD2. The CDR3 is 16 residues long. In germline, CDR1 is SGHTA, CDR2 FQGNSA. The V gene end was trimmed by 5 bases and the J gene end by 3 bases; junction bases not matched to a gene: 7.

J is TRBJ2-5 and V is TRBV10-1; 7 bases are a match to TRBD1. The V gene end was trimmed by 3 bases and the J gene end by 0 bases; junction bases not matched to a gene: 7. Germline assignment: CDR1 WNHNN and CDR2 SYGVQD (reference sequence). This CDR3 has 16 residues. CDR3: CASSESTGFYQETQYF. The CDR3 DNA reads TGCGCCAGCAGTGAATCGACAGGGTTTTACCAAGAGACCCAGTACTTC.

The chain links TRBV30 to TRBJ1-2; D unresolved. This CDR3 region has 13 residues. From germline, CDR1 is GTSNPN and CDR2 SVGIG (reference sequence). Trimming stripped 2 bases from V and 4 bases from J, with 11 bases between. The CDR3 loop is CAWSSGQAYGYTF. The CDR3 bases are TGTGCCTGGAGTAGCGGCCAGGCCTATGGCTACACCTTC.

CDR3 region: CASSFNFRGTEAFF. As DNA, the CDR3 is TGTGCCAGCAGCTTTAACTTCAGGGGAACTGAAGCTTTCTTT. The gene calls are TRBV7-2 and TRBJ1-1; a weak D match, TRBD1 (6 bases). Between the trimmed V and J ends, which lost 3 bases and 5 bases, there was a span of 13 bases. CDR1 is SGHTA, CDR2 FQGNSA, per germline. CDR3 length equals 14 residues.

J is TRBJ1-5 and V is TRBV11-2, with 8 nucleotides matching TRBD1. The CDR3 extends over 15 amino acids. Per germline, CDR1 SGHAT and CDR2 FQNNGV. J gave up 4 bases and V 3 bases, and 5 bases lay outside the gene matches. CDR3 residues: CASSFGQGWNQPQHF. CDR3 nucleotides: TGTGCCAGCAGCTTCGGACAGGGATGGAATCAGCCCCAGCATTTT.

This clone came up once. The chain uses TRBV2 and TRBJ2-2; D uncertain. Trimming took off 3 bases at V and 6 bases at J, with 8 bases between the two ends. Germline-derived CDR1 and CDR2 are SNHLY and FYNNEI. The CDR3 totals 13 residues. The CDR3 DNA follows: TGTGCCAGCAGTGAGGGCAGGTCCGGGGAGCTGTTTTTT. Its translation is CASSEGRSGELFF.

The gene calls are TRBV7-9 and TRBJ1-2, with D uncertain. Germline loops: CDR1 SEHNR, CDR2 FQNEAQ (reference sequence). The CDR3 extends over 16 amino acids. The germline V and J ends were trimmed by 1 base and 2 bases, with 14 bases remaining between them. CDR3 sequence reads: CASSLVVLAENYGYTF. CDR3 sequence (DNA): TGTGCCAGCAGCTTAGTAGTGTTAGCAGAGAACTATGGCTACACCTTC.

The V and J genes are TRBV5-5 and TRBJ2-4, with D possibly TRBD1 on 6 matching bases. CDR1 SGHKS and CDR2 YYEKEE come from the germline V gene (reference sequence). V was clipped by 0 bases and J by 3 bases, with 13 bases between them. This CDR3 is 16 amino acids long. The CDR3 loop is CASSLGGGGVKNIQYF. CDR3 bases: TGTGCCAGCAGCTTGGGAGGGGGTGGTGTCAAAAACATTCAGTACTTC.

V usage is TRBV5-4 and J usage is TRBJ1-4; 8 bases map to TRBD1. The germline V gene has CDR1 SGHNT and CDR2 YYREEE (reference sequence). The CDR3 has 14 residues. V trimming: 0 bases; J trimming: 14 bases; junction bases outside the gene matches: 9. Here the CDR3 reads CASSLDLTGDKLFF. The CDR3, as DNA: TGTGCCAGCAGCTTGGATTTGACAGGGGATAAGCTGTTTTTT.

This rearrangement joins TRBV6-2 or TRBV6-3 to TRBJ1-2; a possible D gene is TRBD1 (5 bases). Trimming left V 6 bases short and J 7 bases short, with 12 bases between. Germline CDR1 MNHEY, CDR2 SVGEGT. This CDR3 has 12 amino acids. Written as DNA, the CDR3 is TGTGCCAGCAGCCGTTTTCAGGGTGGCTACACCTTC. Translating it yields CASSRFQGGYTF.

The chain has TRBV6-6 and TRBJ1-5, with D perhaps matching TRBD1 (6 bases). Germline CDR1 and CDR2: MNHNY and SVGAGI (reference sequence). V was cut by 5 bases and J by 1 base, with 9 bases left in between. The CDR3 length is 14 residues. This chain's CDR3 is CASSGQNSNQPQHF. In DNA form, the CDR3 reads TGTGCCAGCAGTGGACAGAACAGCAATCAGCCCCAGCATTTT.

The table lists this clone with a count of one. The V call is TRBV11-2, the J call TRBJ2-7; TRBD1 matches 9 bases. Trimming cost V 4 bases and J 5 bases; bases outside gene matches: 6. The CDR3 is 14 amino acids. Germline V gives CDR1 SGHAT, CDR2 FQNNGV. CDR3 bases: TGTGCCAGCAGCTCGTGGACAGGGGAAAACGAGCAGTACTTC. This translates into CASSSWTGENEQYF.

The rearrangement links TRBV6-1 to TRBJ1-2; 7 bases map to TRBD1. J lost 8 bases, V lost 1 base, and 10 bases had no gene match. The CDR3 runs to 15 residues. Germline values: CDR1 MNHNS, CDR2 SASEGT. CDR3 nucleotides: TGTGCCAGCAGTGAAGTAGGAACAGGGGTACGCGGCTACACCTTC. Its translation: CASSEVGTGVRGYTF.

V is TRBV6-4 and J is TRBJ1-1; D unclear. Germline CDR1 MRHNA, CDR2 SNTAGT. This CDR3 is built from 13 residues. Trimming cost V 4 bases and J 0 bases, with 6 bases left between them. CDR3 nucleotides: TGTGCCAGCAGTGTGGAGATGAACACTGAAGCTTTCTTT. Translated, it gives CASSVEMNTEAFF.

This chain uses TRBV28 with TRBJ1-6; weak D call: TRBD1 (6 bases). This CDR3 spans 11 amino acids. From germline, CDR1 is MDHEN and CDR2 SYDVKM. CDR3 DNA sequence: TGTGGGGACAAAGGAAATTCACCCCTCCACTTT. This encodes CGDKGNSPLHF.

This clone was found once. The chain combines TRBV5-1 with TRBJ2-7; TRBD2 is a possible D gene (5 bases). CDR1 SGHRS and CDR2 YFSETQ come from the germline V gene. The CDR3 consists of 14 residues. The V gene lost 5 bases and the J gene lost 3 bases, with 15 bases spanning the gap. This CDR3 is CASSPSGFVYEQYF. The CDR3, as DNA: TGCGCCAGCAGTCCCTCGGGGTTCGTCTACGAGCAGTACTTC.